Included here is one T cell receptor beta chain sequence, with context. The V end was cut by 4 bases, the J end by 2 bases, with 15 bases between. Germline V gene lookup returns CDR1 LNHNV and CDR2 YYDKDF (reference sequence). This CDR3 contains 15 residues. Assay: immunoSEQ multiplex PCR; the TCRdb copy retains only in-frame clones and omits some. The data show fewer than 140,000 clones, with about 90% seen just once and approximately 1.5% held by the top ten. This record comes from a study of T cell changes during pregnancy in multiple sclerosis. The sample was peripheral blood, taken before pregnancy. This chain uses TRBV15 with TRBJ2-7; D might be TRBD1 (6 bases). The TCR sequence derives from a female donor with multiple sclerosis, enrolled in a pregnancy study. CDR3 bases: TGTGCCACCAGCACGAATCCGGACAGCGCCTACGAGCAGTACTTC. Its translation is CATSTNPDSAYEQYF.